The text below deals with one TCR beta chain. The antigen is undetermined. V lost 4 bases and J 3 bases, leaving 10 bases between the germline ends. Per the germline V gene, CDR1 is SNHLY and CDR2 is FYNNEI. CDR3 length: 14 residues. The data were taken from a study of cytomegalovirus exposure and HLA in healthy donors. As for the study in general: Researchers previously reported finding about 110 million unique TCR beta sequences from approximately 190 million T cells.

Study outcomes and limitations: Later analysis identified several of the most significant clusters that appeared linked to common viral pathogens. The study designated about 180 TCR beta chains cytomegalovirus-associated.

The primer mix had 60 Vbeta and 13 Jbeta primers. The authors' processing: About 11 million of some 80 million unique TCR beta chains were shared, per a later count. TCRdb's table, derived via immunoSEQ multiplex PCR, lists solely in-frame clones and lacks some. V, J and clone size were drawn from that table, and D and trimming were deduced from the DNA. The table has about 150,000 clones, roughly 80% seen once; the top ten hold 6.5% to 7.5%. This TCR was recovered from a woman in her forties or fifties in good health and CMV-seropositive. What was sequenced was PBMCs. The chain links TRBV2 to TRBJ2-4; possibly TRBD2 for D (5 bases). Written as DNA, the CDR3 is TGTGCCAGCAGTGGGACTGTGGACAAAAACATTCAGTACTTC. This codes for CASSGTVDKNIQYF.